A single sample is the source of the 30 T cell receptor beta chains below, sequenced in a study of T cell responses to AZD1222 COVID-19 vaccine. TCRdb's copy holds only in-frame clones and misses some; the assay was immunoSEQ multiplex PCR. The table includes 150,000 to 200,000 clones, 94% detected once. The input for sequencing was peripheral blood, taken on day 0 of AZD1222 vaccination. Every receptor here comes from an adult in good health.

This clone appeared a single time. The chain uses TRBV5-1 and TRBJ1-1, with TRBD1 as a possible D gene (5 bases). The V end was cut by 1 base, the J end by 3 bases, with 10 bases between. Germline V gene sequence: CDR1 SGHRS, CDR2 YFSETQ. CDR3 size: 14 residues. In DNA form, the CDR3 reads TGCGCCAGCAGCTTGCTGGGGCGGGACACTGAAGCTTTCTTT. Translating gives CASSLLGRDTEAFF.

The chain recombines TRBV27 with TRBJ2-7; weak D call: TRBD1 (5 bases). Trimming pared 4 bases from V and 3 bases from J, leaving 7 bases between. CDR3 length: 12 residues. The germline V gene has CDR1 MNHEY and CDR2 SMNVEV (reference sequence). CDR3 bases: TGTGCCAGCAGTTCGACAGTCTACGAGCAGTACTTC. Translation gives CASSSTVYEQYF.

This chain connects TRBV12-5 to TRBJ2-3; 12 positions match TRBD2. CDR1 and CDR2 (germline): LGHNT, FRNRAP. Trimming at V came to 0 bases and at J to 4 bases, leaving 8 bases not matched to a gene. The CDR3 sequence is 18 residues long. Written as DNA, the CDR3 is TGTGCTAGTGGTTTGGTAGGTGAGGCTAGCGGGAGGGCAGATACGCAGTATTTT. Its protein is CASGLVGEASGRADTQYF.

The V gene is TRBV4-2, the J gene TRBJ2-3; TRBD2 agrees at 11 bases. The CDR3 loop spans 18 amino acids. J was trimmed by 0 bases and V by 1 base; bases with no gene match: 6. In germline, CDR1 is LGHNA, CDR2 YNFKEQ. CDR3 loop: CASSQVQGLAASTDTQYF. CDR3 DNA: TGTGCCAGCAGCCAAGTGCAGGGACTAGCGGCTAGCACAGATACGCAGTATTTT.

This chain connects TRBV4-1 to TRBJ1-1; D gene uncertain. Germline CDR1 and CDR2: MGHRA and YSYEKL. CDR3 length: 14 residues. Trimming stripped 0 bases from V and 1 base from J, with 6 bases between. CDR3 amino acids: CASSQDWANTEAFF. In nucleotides, the CDR3 is TGCGCCAGCAGCCAAGATTGGGCGAACACTGAAGCTTTCTTT.

J is TRBJ2-1 and V is TRBV10-2; D is possibly TRBD2 (5 bases). This CDR3 is 15 amino acids long. V lost 8 bases and J lost 7, with 21 bases in between. The germline gives CDR1 WSHSY, CDR2 SAAADI. The CDR3, as DNA: TGCGCCAGCGGTTTTGTGGAACTACCGGGGAATGAGCAGTTCTTC. Protein product: CASGFVELPGNEQFF.

The chain uses TRBV6-4 and TRBJ1-5, with unresolved D. CDR1 MRHNA and CDR2 SNTAGT come from the germline V gene. V was clipped by 5 bases and J by 2 bases, with 13 bases between them. The length of the CDR3 is 15 residues. The CDR3 bases are TGTGCCAGCAGTTCCACAGCGGGAGGCAATCAGCCCCAGCATTTT. Amino acids: CASSSTAGGNQPQHF.

The CDR3 sequence: CASSPTSGVSTDTQYF. CDR3 nucleotides: TGTGCCAGCAGCCCCACTAGCGGGGTATCCACAGATACGCAGTATTTT. V usage is TRBV3-1 (or the pseudogene TRBV3-2) and J usage is TRBJ2-3, with 10 bases fitting TRBD2. From germline, CDR1 is LGHDT and CDR2 YNNKEL (reference sequence). V gave up 4 bases and J gave up 2 bases; unmatched junction bases: 6. This CDR3 comprises 16 residues.

This chain joins TRBV7-9 and TRBJ1-2; D possibly corresponds to TRBD1 (6 bases). The CDR3 extends over 16 amino acids. Germline V gene data show CDR1 as SEHNR and CDR2 as FQNEAQ (reference sequence). The V end was cut by 3 bases, the J end by 0 bases, with 14 bases between. CDR3 sequence reads: CASSFRGGDPNYGYTF. The CDR3 DNA is TGTGCCAGCAGCTTCCGAGGGGGGGACCCTAACTATGGCTACACCTTC.

The chain carries TRBV9 and TRBJ2-3; no definite D call. The CDR3 is 15 residues long. With 0 bases removed from V and 1 base from J, the gap between germline ends came to 9 bases. The germline gives CDR1 SGDLS, CDR2 YYNGEE. The CDR3 loop reads CASSVGSPGTDTQYF. In DNA, the CDR3 is TGTGCCAGCAGCGTAGGCAGCCCCGGCACAGATACGCAGTATTTT.

This sequence joins TRBV6-5 and TRBJ1-2, with D tentatively TRBD1 (6 bases). The CDR3 is 12 amino acids. CDR1 is MNHEY and CDR2 is SVGAGI in the germline V gene. The germline V and J ends were trimmed by 6 bases and 6 bases, with 11 bases remaining between them. CDR3 nucleotide sequence: TGTGCCAGCAGAATAAACAGGGATGGCTACACCTTC. Its translation is CASRINRDGYTF.

The chain carries TRBV29-1 and TRBJ1-1; D remains unclear. CDR3 size: 12 residues. Per germline, CDR1 SQVTM and CDR2 ANQGSEA. The V end was cut by 1 base, the J end by 4 bases, with 7 bases between. This CDR3 reads CSVEVAGTEAFF. CDR3 coding DNA: TGCAGCGTTGAAGTGGCGGGCACTGAAGCTTTCTTT.

The chain combines TRBV2 with TRBJ2-7; D possibly corresponds to TRBD1 (6 bases). The CDR3 extends over 14 amino acids. In germline, CDR1 is SNHLY, CDR2 FYNNEI. The germline V and J ends were trimmed by 2 bases and 4 bases, with 12 bases remaining between them. The CDR3 coding sequence is TGTGCCAGCAGTGAACAGAGGACAGTTTACGAGCAGTACTTC. Translating it yields CASSEQRTVYEQYF.

The V gene is TRBV28, the J gene TRBJ1-5; D unclear. This CDR3 is built from 11 residues. Germline V gives CDR1 MDHEN, CDR2 SYDVKM. The V end lost 4 bases, the J end lost 5 bases, and 3 bases lay between the germline ends. DNA for the CDR3: TGTGCCAGCAGTTCCGATCAGCCCCAGCATTTT. Encoded protein: CASSSDQPQHF.

CDR3 loop: CASSPEGTGGNEQFF. DNA for the CDR3: TGCGCCAGCAGCCCCGAAGGGACAGGGGGCAATGAGCAGTTCTTC. This chain joins TRBV5-1 and TRBJ2-1; 11 positions match TRBD1. V lost 4 bases and J lost 6; bases outside the gene matches: 6. The CDR3 spans 15 residues. Germline CDR1 is SGHRS and CDR2 is YFSETQ. Full variable domain (remainder filled in from reference TRBV5-1 and TRBJ2-1): KAGVTQTPRYLIKTRGQQVTLSCSPISGHRSVSWYQQTPGQGLQFLFEYFSETQRNKGNFPGRFSGRQFSNSRSEMNVSTLELGDSALYLCASSPEGTGGNEQFFGPGTRLTVL.

The genes are TRBV9 and TRBJ1-4; D is undetermined. This CDR3 comprises 13 residues. V lost 0 bases and J lost 7, with 7 bases in between. Germline V gene sequence: CDR1 SGDLS, CDR2 YYNGEE. The CDR3 here is CASSVDPGEKLFF. The CDR3 region has the DNA TGTGCCAGCAGCGTAGATCCGGGTGAAAAACTGTTTTTT.

The CDR3 nucleotides read TGTGCCAGTAGTACCTGGACAGGGGGCGACCAGCCCCAGCATTTT. Translation: CASSTWTGGDQPQHF. V and J are TRBV19 and TRBJ1-5; 11 bases fit TRBD1. This CDR3 is 15 amino acids long. The V gene end was trimmed by 4 bases and the J gene end by 7 bases; junction bases not matched to a gene: 6. Germline CDR1 reads LNHDA; CDR2 reads SQIVND (reference sequence).

This chain connects TRBV27 to TRBJ1-1, with D perhaps matching TRBD1 (5 bases). CDR1 is MNHEY and CDR2 is SMNVEV in the germline V gene (reference sequence). This CDR3 is built from 16 residues. The V and J ends lost 5 bases and 0 bases respectively, with 16 bases between them. This CDR3 reads CASSRYRFRMNTEAFF. CDR3 sequence (DNA): TGTGCCAGCAGTCGCTACAGGTTCCGCATGAACACTGAAGCTTTCTTT.

The J gene is TRBJ1-3, the V gene TRBV9; no reliable D call. The V gene's germline CDR1 is SGDLS and CDR2 YYNGEE. The CDR3 extends over 16 amino acids. Trimming removed 0 bases from V and 0 bases from J, with 10 bases in between. The CDR3 is CASSVGVRDSGNTIYF. In DNA form, the CDR3 reads TGTGCCAGCAGCGTAGGAGTACGGGACTCTGGAAACACCATATATTTT.

This chain joins TRBV18 and TRBJ2-1; 9 nucleotides align to TRBD2. Germline loops: CDR1 KGHSH, CDR2 LQKENI. There are 15 residues in the CDR3. V shed 5 bases, J shed 4 bases, and the junction held 6 bases outside the gene matches. CDR3 nucleotides: TGTGCCAGCTCAATAGGGACTAGCAGTTACAATGAGCAGTTCTTC. Amino acids: CASSIGTSSYNEQFF.

The chain employs TRBV5-6 and TRBJ1-1, with D unclear. This CDR3 spans 11 amino acids. CDR1 and CDR2 (germline): SGHDT, YYEEEE. V dropped 2 bases and J dropped 6 bases, with 5 bases sitting between them. The CDR3 bases are TGTGCCAGCAGCTTATTATCTGAAGCTTTCTTT. Encoded protein: CASSLLSEAFF.

V usage is TRBV28 and J usage is TRBJ1-5, with TRBD1 identical over 7 bases. Germline V gene lookup returns CDR1 MDHEN and CDR2 SYDVKM. This CDR3 has 16 residues. The V gene end was trimmed by 6 bases and the J gene end by 6 bases; junction bases not matched to a gene: 14. Here the CDR3 reads CASRYSLDRAGQPQHF. The CDR3 DNA reads as TGTGCCAGCAGGTATTCGTTAGACAGGGCAGGTCAGCCCCAGCATTTT.

The rearrangement joins TRBV19 to TRBJ1-6, with TRBD1 as a possible D gene (5 bases). The CDR3 loop spans 14 amino acids. The V and J ends lost 8 bases and 13 bases respectively, with 21 bases between them. Germline V gene lookup returns CDR1 LNHDA and CDR2 SQIVND (reference sequence). The CDR3 region is CASALSKGEFPLHF. The CDR3 DNA follows: TGTGCCAGTGCTCTCAGCAAAGGGGAGTTCCCCCTCCACTTT.

V is TRBV30 and J is TRBJ2-4; 10 nucleotides line up with TRBD1. CDR1 is GTSNPN, CDR2 SVGIG, per germline (reference sequence). J lost 4 bases, V lost 5 bases, and 5 bases had no gene match. This CDR3 comprises 14 residues. CDR3 DNA: TGTGCCTGGGCCGACAGGGGGCGGAAAAACATTCAGTACTTC. Encoded protein: CAWADRGRKNIQYF.

The genes are TRBV5-1 and TRBJ2-7, with a weak D call TRBD1 (6 bases). Trimming stripped 6 bases from V and 3 bases from J, with 10 bases between. Germline V gene data show CDR1 as SGHRS and CDR2 as YFSETQ. The CDR3 spans 12 residues. The CDR3 bases are TGCGCCAGCATAGGACAGAACTACGAGCAGTACTTC. It translates to CASIGQNYEQYF.

The J gene is TRBJ1-2, the V gene TRBV30; D gene ambiguous. The CDR3 length is 14 residues. Germline CDR1 is GTSNPN and CDR2 is SVGIG (reference sequence). V lost 0 bases to trimming and J lost 0 bases, with 8 bases between them. The DNA of the CDR3 is TGTGCCTGGAGTGTAGATGGGGCTAACTATGGCTACACCTTC. This translates into CAWSVDGANYGYTF. The full variable domain, in which reference TRBV30 and TRBJ1-2 provide the parts outside the CDR3, is SQTIHQWPATLVQPVGSPLSLECTVEGTSNPNLYWYRQAAGRGLQLLFYSVGIGQISSEVPQNLSASRPQDRQFILSSKKLLLSDSGFYLCAWSVDGANYGYTFGSGTRLTVV.

V and J are TRBV30 and TRBJ2-7, with D perhaps TRBD2 (6 bases). CDR1 is GTSNPN and CDR2 is SVGIG in the germline V gene (reference sequence). This CDR3 is built from 15 residues. With 0 bases removed from V and 3 bases from J, the gap between germline ends came to 15 bases. Written as DNA, the CDR3 is TGTGCCTGGAGTGTACCGGGAATGGGGGGCTACGAGCAGTACTTC. Translation gives CAWSVPGMGGYEQYF.

The chain carries TRBV18 and TRBJ1-1, with D perhaps TRBD1 (5 bases). CDR1 and CDR2 (germline): KGHSH, LQKENI. The CDR3 contains 15 residues. Deletions cut 6 bases from V and 0 bases from J, with 14 bases between. In DNA form, the CDR3 reads TGTGCCAGCTCGGGGGACCCCTCCATGAACACTGAAGCTTTCTTT. This encodes CASSGDPSMNTEAFF.

V is TRBV19 and J is TRBJ2-7, with 7 bases fitting TRBD1. CDR1 LNHDA and CDR2 SQIVND come from the germline V gene (reference sequence). The CDR3 totals 12 residues. Germline trimming cut 10 bases from V and 2 bases from J; bases unmatched to any gene: 5. The CDR3 sequence is CATRGQAYEQYF. The CDR3 DNA is TGTGCCACCCGCGGACAGGCCTACGAGCAGTACTTC.

The chain is built from TRBV28 and TRBJ1-5; no reliable D call. CDR1 and CDR2 (germline): MDHEN, SYDVKM. CDR3 length equals 15 residues. Trimming removed 4 bases at V and 1 base at J, with 11 bases between. Written as DNA, the CDR3 is TGTGCCAGCAGTTGGATTCAGTCGAGCAATCAGCCCCAGCATTTT. It encodes CASSWIQSSNQPQHF.